These 2 T cell receptor beta chains were sequenced from one sample in a study of blood T cell repertoires in COVID-19. Here immunoSEQ multiplex PCR was the method, and the copy in TCRdb shows in-frame clones only, minus some. This sample has about 200,000 clones, with 80% found just once. Sequencing was done on a sample of PBMCs or T cells enriched from blood (not recorded which). The origin of the receptors is a middle-aged woman with acute COVID-19.

This clone has a handful of counts. This sequence joins TRBV18 and TRBJ2-1, with a possible D match to TRBD1 (5 bases). V lost 5 bases, J lost 6 bases, and 14 bases lay in between. Germline V gene lookup returns CDR1 KGHSH and CDR2 LQKENI. CDR3 length: 14 amino acids. In nucleotides, the CDR3 is TGTGCCAGCTCATCCTCTAGGGGTCGCAATGAGCAGTTCTTC. Protein sequence: CASSSSRGRNEQFF.

The chain uses TRBV6-5 and TRBJ1-4; D is perhaps TRBD1 (6 bases). CDR3 size: 12 residues. The V gene lost 7 bases and the J gene lost 3 bases, with 6 bases spanning the gap. The V gene's germline CDR1 is MNHEY and CDR2 SVGAGI. The CDR3 nucleotides are TGTGCCAGCAACAGGGCTAATGAAAAACTGTTTTTT. This gives the protein CASNRANEKLFF.